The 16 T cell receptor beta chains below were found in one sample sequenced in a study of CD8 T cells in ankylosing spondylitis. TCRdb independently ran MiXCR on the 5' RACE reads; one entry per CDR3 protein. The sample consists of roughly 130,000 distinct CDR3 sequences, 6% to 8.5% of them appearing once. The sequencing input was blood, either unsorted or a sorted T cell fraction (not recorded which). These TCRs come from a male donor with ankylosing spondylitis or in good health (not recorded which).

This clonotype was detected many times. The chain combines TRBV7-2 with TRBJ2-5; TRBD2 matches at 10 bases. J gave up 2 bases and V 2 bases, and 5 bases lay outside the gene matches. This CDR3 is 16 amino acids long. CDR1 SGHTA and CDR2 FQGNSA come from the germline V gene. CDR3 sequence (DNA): TGTGCCAGCAGCTTATATGGACTAGCGGTACAAGAGACCCAGTACTTC. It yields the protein CASSLYGLAVQETQYF.

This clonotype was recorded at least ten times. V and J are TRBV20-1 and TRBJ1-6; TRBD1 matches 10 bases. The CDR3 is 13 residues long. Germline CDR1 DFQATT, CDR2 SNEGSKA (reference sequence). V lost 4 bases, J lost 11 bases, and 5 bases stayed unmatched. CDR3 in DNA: TGCAGTGCTACCCGGGACAGGGGTACACCCCTCCACTTT. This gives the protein CSATRDRGTPLHF.

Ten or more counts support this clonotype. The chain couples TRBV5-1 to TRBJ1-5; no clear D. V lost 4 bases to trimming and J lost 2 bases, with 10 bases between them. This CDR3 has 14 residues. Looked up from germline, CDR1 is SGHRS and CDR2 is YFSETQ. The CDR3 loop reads CASSTDPGNQPQHF. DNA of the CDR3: TGCGCCAGCAGCACTGACCCGGGCAATCAGCCCCAGCATTTT.

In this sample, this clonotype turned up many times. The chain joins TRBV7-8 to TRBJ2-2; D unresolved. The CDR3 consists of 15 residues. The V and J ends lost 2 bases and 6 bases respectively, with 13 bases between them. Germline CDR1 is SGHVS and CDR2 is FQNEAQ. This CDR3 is CASSLWNSPSGELFF. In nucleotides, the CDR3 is TGTGCCAGCAGCTTATGGAACAGCCCATCCGGGGAGCTGTTTTTT.

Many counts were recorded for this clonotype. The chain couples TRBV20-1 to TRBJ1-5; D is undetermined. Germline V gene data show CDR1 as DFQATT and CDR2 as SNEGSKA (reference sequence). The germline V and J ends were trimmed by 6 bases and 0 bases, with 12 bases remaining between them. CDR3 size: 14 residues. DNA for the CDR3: TGCAGTGCGACACCCGGGGTTAGCAATCAGCCCCAGCATTTT. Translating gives CSATPGVSNQPQHF.

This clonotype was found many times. The CDR3 DNA reads TGTGCCAGCAGCCACGACAGGCCCGGGGAGCTGTTTTTT. Its translation is CASSHDRPGELFF. The genes are TRBV7-2 and TRBJ2-2; D may be TRBD1 (6 bases). The CDR3 runs to 13 residues. Germline lookup yields CDR1 SGHTA and CDR2 FQGNSA. V lost 5 bases and J lost 6, with 10 bases in between.

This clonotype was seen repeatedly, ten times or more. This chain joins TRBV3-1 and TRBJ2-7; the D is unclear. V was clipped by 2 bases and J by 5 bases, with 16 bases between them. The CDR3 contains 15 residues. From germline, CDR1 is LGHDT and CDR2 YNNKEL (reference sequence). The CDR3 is CASSQPTRAFHEQYF. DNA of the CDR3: TGTGCCAGCAGCCAACCCACGCGTGCGTTTCACGAGCAGTACTTC.

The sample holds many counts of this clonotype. The CDR3 is CASSLDRASGYTF. DNA for the CDR3: TGTGCCAGCAGCTTGGACAGGGCCTCTGGCTACACCTTC. This chain uses TRBV5-5 with TRBJ1-2; D may be TRBD1 (6 bases). Germline-derived CDR1 and CDR2 are SGHKS and YYEKEE (reference sequence). V gave up 0 bases and J gave up 7 bases, with 10 bases separating them. The CDR3 is made up of 13 amino acids.

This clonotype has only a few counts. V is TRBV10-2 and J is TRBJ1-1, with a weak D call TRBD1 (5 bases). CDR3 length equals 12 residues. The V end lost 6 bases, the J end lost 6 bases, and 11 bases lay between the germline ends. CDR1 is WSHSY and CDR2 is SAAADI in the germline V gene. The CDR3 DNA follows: TGCGCCAGCAGAAGAGGGGAGGCTGAAGCTTTCTTT. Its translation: CASRRGEAEAFF.

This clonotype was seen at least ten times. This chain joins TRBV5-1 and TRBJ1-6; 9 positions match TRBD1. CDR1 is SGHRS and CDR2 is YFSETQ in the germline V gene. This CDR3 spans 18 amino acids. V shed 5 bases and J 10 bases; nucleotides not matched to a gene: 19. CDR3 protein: CASSLETGGNLRRSPLHF. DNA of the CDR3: TGCGCCAGCAGTCTAGAGACAGGGGGAAATTTGAGGAGATCACCCCTCCACTTT.

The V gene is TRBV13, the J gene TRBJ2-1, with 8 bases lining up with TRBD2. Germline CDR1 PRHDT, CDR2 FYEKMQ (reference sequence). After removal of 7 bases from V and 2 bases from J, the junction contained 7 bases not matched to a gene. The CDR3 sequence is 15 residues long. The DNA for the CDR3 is TGTGCCAGCAACCGACGGGAGGGCCCCTACAATGAGCAGTTCTTC. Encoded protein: CASNRREGPYNEQFF.

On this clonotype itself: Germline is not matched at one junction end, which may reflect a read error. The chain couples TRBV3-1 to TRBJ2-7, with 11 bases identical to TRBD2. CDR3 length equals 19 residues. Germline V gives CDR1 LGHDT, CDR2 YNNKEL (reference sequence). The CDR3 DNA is TGTGCCAGCACCCAAGTCCTTCCGGGACTAGCGGCCAGCTCCTACGAGCAGTACTTC. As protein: CASTQVLPGLAASSYEQYF.

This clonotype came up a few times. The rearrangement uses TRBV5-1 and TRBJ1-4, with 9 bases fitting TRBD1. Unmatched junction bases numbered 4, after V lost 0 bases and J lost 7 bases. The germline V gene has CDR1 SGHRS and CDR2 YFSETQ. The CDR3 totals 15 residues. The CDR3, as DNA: TGCGCCAGCAGCTTGGGGGGACAGGGATTTGAAAAACTGTTTTTT. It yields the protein CASSLGGQGFEKLFF.

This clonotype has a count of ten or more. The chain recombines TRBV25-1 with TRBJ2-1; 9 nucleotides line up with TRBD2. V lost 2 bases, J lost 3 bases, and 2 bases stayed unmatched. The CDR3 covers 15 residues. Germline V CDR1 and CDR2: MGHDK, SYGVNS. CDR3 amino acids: CASSEVSGSYNEQFF. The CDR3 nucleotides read TGTGCCAGCAGTGAAGTTAGCGGGAGCTACAATGAGCAGTTCTTC.

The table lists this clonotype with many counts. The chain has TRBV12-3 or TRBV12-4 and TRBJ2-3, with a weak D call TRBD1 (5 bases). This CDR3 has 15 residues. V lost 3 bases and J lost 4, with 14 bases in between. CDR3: CASSLTQGQADTQYF. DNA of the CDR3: TGTGCCAGCAGTTTGACCCAGGGTCAGGCAGATACGCAGTATTTT.

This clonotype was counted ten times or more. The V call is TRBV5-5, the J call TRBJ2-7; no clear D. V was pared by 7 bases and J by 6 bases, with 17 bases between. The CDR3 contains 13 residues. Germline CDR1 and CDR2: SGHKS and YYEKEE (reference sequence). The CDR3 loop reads CASDGQVGSEQYF. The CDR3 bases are TGTGCCAGCGATGGCCAGGTGGGATCCGAGCAGTACTTC.